Listed here is a single T cell receptor beta chain. Germline CDR1 and CDR2: ENHRY and SYGVKD. J lost 7 bases, V lost 10 bases, and 9 bases had no gene match. This CDR3 is 14 amino acids long. These data belong to a study of T cells after yellow fever vaccination. Synthesis of TCR cDNA relied on 5'RACE template switching, which attached a universal primer site and UMIs. TCRdb reprocessed the 5' RACE reads with MiXCR, giving one entry per CDR3 protein. Here the sample spans under 300,000 distinct CDR3 sequences, 6.5% to 8.5% being singletons. This sequence was found in a young man who received the YFV17D yellow fever vaccine. V and J are TRBV10-3 and TRBJ2-1; 11 positions match TRBD2. Here the sequenced sample was CD4+ T cells sorted from PBMCs, taken 15 days after the yellow fever booster vaccination. The CDR3 is CATVTSGSFNEQFF. Written as DNA, the CDR3 is TGTGCCACGGTTACTAGCGGGAGTTTTAATGAGCAGTTCTTC.